This TCR beta chain is from a study of cytomegalovirus exposure and HLA in healthy donors. PCR used 60 Vbeta primers and 13 Jbeta primers. Libraries were prepared by immunoSEQ multiplex PCR; TCRdb keeps only in-frame clonotypes and omits some of them. The listing records about 41,000 clones. V was trimmed by 3 bases and J by 5 bases, leaving 14 bases between them. CDR1 is ENHRY and CDR2 is SYGVKD in the germline V gene. The length of the CDR3 is 15 residues. Healthy bone marrow donors made up the donor group. The source material was PBMCs. This chain joins TRBV10-3 and TRBJ2-1; D perhaps matches TRBD1 (5 bases). The TCR sequence derives from a man aged 25-45 years in good health and CMV-seronegative. The chain's CDR3 is CAISDDGARNNEQFF. In nucleotides, the CDR3 is TGTGCCATCAGTGACGATGGGGCGCGGAACAATGAGCAGTTCTTC.